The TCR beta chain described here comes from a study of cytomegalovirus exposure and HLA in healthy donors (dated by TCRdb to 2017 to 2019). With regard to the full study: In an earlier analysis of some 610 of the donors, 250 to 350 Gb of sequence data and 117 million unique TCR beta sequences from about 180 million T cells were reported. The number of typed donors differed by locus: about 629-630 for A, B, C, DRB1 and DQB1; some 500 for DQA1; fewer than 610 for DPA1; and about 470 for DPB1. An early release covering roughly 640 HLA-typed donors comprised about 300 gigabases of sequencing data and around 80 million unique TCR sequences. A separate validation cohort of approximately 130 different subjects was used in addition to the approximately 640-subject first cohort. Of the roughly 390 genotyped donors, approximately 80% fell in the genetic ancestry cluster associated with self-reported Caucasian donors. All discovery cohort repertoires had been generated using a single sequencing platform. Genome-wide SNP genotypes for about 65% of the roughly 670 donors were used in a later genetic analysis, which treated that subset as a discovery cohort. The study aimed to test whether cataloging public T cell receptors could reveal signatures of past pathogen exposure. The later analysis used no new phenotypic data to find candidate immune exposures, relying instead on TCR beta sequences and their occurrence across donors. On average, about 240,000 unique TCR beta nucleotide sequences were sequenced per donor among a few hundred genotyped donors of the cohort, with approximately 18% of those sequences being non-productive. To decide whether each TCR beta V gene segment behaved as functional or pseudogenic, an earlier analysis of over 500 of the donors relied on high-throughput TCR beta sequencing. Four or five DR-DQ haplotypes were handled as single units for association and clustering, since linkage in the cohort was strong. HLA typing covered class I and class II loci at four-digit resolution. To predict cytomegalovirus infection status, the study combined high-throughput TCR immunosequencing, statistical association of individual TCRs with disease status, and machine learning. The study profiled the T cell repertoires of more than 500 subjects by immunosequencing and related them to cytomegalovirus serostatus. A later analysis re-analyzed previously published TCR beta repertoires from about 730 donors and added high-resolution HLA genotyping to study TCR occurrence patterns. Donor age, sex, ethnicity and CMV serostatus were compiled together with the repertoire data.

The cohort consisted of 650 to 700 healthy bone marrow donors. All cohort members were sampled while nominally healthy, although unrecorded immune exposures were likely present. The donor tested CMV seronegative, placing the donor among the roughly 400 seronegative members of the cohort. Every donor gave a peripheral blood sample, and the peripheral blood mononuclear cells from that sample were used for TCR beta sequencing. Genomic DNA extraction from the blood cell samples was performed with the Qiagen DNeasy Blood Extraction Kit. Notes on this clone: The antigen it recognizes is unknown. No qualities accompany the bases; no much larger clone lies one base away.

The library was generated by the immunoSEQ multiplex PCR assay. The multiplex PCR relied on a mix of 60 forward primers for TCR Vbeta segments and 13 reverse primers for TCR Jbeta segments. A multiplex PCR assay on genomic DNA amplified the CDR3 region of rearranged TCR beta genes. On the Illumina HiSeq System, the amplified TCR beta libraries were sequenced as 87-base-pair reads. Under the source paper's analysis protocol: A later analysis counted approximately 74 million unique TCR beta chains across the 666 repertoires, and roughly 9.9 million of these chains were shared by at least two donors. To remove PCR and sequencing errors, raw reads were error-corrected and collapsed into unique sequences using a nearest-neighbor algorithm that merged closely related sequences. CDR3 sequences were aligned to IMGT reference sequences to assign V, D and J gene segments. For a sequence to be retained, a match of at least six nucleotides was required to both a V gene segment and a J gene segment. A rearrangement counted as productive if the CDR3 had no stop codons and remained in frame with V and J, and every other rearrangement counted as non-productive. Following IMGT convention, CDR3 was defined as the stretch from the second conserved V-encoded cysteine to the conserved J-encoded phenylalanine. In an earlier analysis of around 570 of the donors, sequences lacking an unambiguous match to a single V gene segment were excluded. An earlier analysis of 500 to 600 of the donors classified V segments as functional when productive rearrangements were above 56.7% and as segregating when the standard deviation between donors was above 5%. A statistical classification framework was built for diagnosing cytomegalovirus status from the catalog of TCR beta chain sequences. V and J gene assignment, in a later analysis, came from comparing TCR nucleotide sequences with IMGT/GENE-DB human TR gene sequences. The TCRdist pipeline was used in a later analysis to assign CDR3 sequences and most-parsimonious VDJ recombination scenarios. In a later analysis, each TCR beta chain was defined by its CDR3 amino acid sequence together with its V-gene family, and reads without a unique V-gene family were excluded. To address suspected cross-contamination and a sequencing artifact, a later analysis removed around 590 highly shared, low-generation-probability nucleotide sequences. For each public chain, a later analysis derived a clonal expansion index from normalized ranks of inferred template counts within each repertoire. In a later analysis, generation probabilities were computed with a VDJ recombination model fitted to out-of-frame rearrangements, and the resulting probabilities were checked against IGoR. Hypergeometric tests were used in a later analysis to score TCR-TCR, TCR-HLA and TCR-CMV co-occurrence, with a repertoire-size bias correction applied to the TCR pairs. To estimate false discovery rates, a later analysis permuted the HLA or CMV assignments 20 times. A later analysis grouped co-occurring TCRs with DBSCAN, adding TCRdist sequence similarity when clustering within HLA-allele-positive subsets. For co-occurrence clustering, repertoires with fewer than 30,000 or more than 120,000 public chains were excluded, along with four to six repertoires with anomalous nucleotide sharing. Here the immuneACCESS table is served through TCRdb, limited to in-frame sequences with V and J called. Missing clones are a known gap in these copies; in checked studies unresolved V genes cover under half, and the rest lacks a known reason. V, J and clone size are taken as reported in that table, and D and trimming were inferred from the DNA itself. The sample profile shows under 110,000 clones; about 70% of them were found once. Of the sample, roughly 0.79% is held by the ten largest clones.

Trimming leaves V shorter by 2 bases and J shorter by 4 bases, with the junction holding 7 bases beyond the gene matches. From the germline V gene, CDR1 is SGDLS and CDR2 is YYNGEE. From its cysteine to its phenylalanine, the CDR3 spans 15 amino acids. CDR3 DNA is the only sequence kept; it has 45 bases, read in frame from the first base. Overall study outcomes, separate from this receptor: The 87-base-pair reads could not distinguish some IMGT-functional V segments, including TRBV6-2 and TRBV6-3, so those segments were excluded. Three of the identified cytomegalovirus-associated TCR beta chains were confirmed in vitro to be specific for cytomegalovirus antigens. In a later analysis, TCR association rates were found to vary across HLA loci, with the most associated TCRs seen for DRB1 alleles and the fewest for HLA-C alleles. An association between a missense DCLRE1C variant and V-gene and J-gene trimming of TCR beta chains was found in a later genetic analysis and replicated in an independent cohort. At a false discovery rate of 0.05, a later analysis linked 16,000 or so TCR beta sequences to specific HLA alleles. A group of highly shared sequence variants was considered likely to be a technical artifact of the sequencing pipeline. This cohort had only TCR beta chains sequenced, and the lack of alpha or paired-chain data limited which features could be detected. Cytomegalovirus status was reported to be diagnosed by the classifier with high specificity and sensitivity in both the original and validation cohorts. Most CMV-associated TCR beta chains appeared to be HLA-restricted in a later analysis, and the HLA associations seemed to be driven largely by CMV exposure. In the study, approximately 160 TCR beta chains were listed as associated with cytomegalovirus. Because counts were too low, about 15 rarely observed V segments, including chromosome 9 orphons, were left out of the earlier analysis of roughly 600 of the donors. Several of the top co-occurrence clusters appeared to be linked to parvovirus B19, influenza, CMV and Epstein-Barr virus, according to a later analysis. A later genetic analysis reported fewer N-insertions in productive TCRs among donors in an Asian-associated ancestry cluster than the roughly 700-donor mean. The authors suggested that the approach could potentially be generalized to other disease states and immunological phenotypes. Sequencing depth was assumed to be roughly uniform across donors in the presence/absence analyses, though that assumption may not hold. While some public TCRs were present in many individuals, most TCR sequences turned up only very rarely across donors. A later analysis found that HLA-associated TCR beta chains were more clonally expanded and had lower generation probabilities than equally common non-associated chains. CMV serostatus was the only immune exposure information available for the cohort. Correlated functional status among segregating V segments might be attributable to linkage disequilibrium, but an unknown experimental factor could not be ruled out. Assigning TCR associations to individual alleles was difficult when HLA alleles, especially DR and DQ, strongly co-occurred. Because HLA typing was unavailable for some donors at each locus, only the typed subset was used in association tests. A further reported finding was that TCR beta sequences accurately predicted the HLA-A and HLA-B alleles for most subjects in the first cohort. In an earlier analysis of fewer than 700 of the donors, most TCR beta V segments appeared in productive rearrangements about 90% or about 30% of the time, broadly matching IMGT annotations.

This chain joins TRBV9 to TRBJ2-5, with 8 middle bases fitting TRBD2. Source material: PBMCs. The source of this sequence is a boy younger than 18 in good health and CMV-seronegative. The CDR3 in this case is CASSVRGGSLETQYF. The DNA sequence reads TGTGCCAGCAGCGTTCGGGGGGGGAGTTTAGAGACCCAGTACTTC.